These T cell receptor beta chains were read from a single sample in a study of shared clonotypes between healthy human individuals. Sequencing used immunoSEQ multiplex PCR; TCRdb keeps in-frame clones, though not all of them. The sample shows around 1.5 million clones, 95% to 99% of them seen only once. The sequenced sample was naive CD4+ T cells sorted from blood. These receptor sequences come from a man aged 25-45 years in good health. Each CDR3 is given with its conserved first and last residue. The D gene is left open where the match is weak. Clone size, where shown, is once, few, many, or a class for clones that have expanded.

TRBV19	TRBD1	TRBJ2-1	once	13	TGTGCCAGTAGTATATCCAGGGGGAATGAGCAGTTCTTC	CASSISRGNEQFF
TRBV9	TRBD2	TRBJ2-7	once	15	TGTGCCAGCAGCGCTCAGGGACTAGCCCCCTACGAGCAGTACTTC	CASSAQGLAPYEQYF
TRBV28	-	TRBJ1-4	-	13	TGTGCCAGCAGTTTAGGGGGGAGTGAAAAACTGTTTTTT	CASSLGGSEKLFF
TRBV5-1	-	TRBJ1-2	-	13	TGCGCCAGCAGCTTATCATCTGAGTATGGCTACACCTTC	CASSLSSEYGYTF
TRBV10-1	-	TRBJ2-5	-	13	TGCGCCAGCAGTCCACAGGTCGAAGAGACCCAGTACTTC	CASSPQVEETQYF
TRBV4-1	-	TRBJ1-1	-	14	TGCGCCAGCAGCCAACAAAATTTGAACACTGAAGCTTTCTTT	CASSQQNLNTEAFF
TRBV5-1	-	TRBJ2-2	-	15	TGCGCCAGCAGCTTGGGGTCGGTCAACACCGGGGAGCTGTTTTTT	CASSLGSVNTGELFF
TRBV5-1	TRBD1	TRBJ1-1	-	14	TGCGCCAGCAGCCTACAGGGGGCTGACACTGAAGCTTTCTTT	CASSLQGADTEAFF
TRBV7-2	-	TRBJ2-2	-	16	TGTGCCAGCAGCGAAACAGGAGCCACGAACACCGGGGAGCTGTTTTTT	CASSETGATNTGELFF
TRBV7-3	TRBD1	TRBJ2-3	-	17	TGTGCCAGCAGCGAACTCCCAGGGGGCGATCGCACAGATACGCAGTATTTT	CASSELPGGDRTDTQYF
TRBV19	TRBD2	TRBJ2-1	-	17	TGTGCCAGTAGTATCCTAGCGGGAGCCACTCGATACAATGAGCAGTTCTTC	CASSILAGATRYNEQFF
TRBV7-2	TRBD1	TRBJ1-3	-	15	TGTGCCAGCAGCCTCGGACAGGACGACGGAAACACCATATATTTT	CASSLGQDDGNTIYF
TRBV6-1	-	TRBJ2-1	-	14	TGTGCCAGCAGTCGCCCAGGGGCCTACAATGAGCAGTTCTTC	CASSRPGAYNEQFF
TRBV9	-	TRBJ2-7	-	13	TGTGCCAGCAGCGTAGGCCAACTTAACGAGCAGTACTTC	CASSVGQLNEQYF
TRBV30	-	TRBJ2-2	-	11	TGTGCCTGGAGTAGGACCGGGGAGCTGTTTTTT	CAWSRTGELFF
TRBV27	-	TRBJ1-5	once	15	TGTGCCAGCACTTCCAATAAGGGTGGGGATCAGCCCCAGCATTTT	CASTSNKGGDQPQHF
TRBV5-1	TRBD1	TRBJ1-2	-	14	TGCGCCAGCAGCTTGGGGGACAGGGCCTATGGCTACACCTTC	CASSLGDRAYGYTF
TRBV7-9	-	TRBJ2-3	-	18	TGTGCCAGCAGCAAAACATTAGGGGGGCTCGTTATCCTGGATACGCAGTATTTT	CASSKTLGGLVILDTQYF
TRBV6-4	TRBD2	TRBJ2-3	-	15	TGTGCCAGCAGTGCTCTAGCGGGAGGGCCTAATACGCAGTATTTT	CASSALAGGPNTQYF
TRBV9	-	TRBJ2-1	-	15	TGTGCCAGCAGCATGGACCTAAGCTCCTACAATGAGCAGTTCTTC	CASSMDLSSYNEQFF
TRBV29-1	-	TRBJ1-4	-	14	TGCAGCGTTGAAGAAGGAGACCTTAATGAAAAACTGTTTTTT	CSVEEGDLNEKLFF
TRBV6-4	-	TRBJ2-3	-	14	TGTGCCAGCAGTCAAGAGACTTTCACAGATACGCAGTATTTT	CASSQETFTDTQYF
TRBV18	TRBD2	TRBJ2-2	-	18	TGTGCCAGCTCTTCCAGAGGACTAGCGGGAGGTAACACCGGGGAGCTGTTTTTT	CASSSRGLAGGNTGELFF
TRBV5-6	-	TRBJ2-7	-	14	TGTGCCAGCAAGGGGACCCCGCGGACCTACGAGCAGTACTTC	CASKGTPRTYEQYF
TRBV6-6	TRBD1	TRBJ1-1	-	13	TGTGCCAGCAGCCTGACAGGGGGCGCTGAAGCTTTCTTT	CASSLTGGAEAFF
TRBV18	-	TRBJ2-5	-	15	TGTGCCAGCTCACCCAACGGGGCGAACCAAGAGACCCAGTACTTC	CASSPNGANQETQYF
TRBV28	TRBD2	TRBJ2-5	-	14	TGTGCCAGCAGTTTTCTAGCGGATAAAGAGACCCAGTACTTC	CASSFLADKETQYF
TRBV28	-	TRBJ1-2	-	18	TGTGCCAGCAGACTATTAGGGGAGTACAAGGGGCCGAACTATGGCTACACCTTC	CASRLLGEYKGPNYGYTF
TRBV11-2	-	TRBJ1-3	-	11	TGTGCCAGCAGCTTGGGGGGGGTCATATATTTT	CASSLGGVIYF
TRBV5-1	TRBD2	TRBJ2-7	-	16	TGCGCCAGCAGCCAGACTAGCGGGACTATTTCCTACGAGCAGTACTTC	CASSQTSGTISYEQYF
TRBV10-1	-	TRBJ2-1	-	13	TGCGCCAGCAATCAGGAGTTGGACAATGAGCAGTTCTTC	CASNQELDNEQFF
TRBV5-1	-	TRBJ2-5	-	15	TGCGCCAGCAGCTTGGATCCTAGCAGTCTGGAGACCCAGTACTTC	CASSLDPSSLETQYF
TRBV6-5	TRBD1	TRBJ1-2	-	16	TGTGCCAGCAGTTACTGGGCTGCGACAGGGGAGGATGGCTACACCTTC	CASSYWAATGEDGYTF
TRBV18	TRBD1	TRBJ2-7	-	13	TGTGCCAGCTCACGAGGGGGCGTCTACGAGCAGTACTTC	CASSRGGVYEQYF
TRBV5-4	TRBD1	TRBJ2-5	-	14	TGTGCCAGCAGCTCGGGACAGGGTCGGGAGACCCAGTACTTC	CASSSGQGRETQYF
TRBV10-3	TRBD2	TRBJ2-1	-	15	TGTGCCATCAGTGGGAGCGGGAGTGTCTACAATGAGCAGTTCTTC	CAISGSGSVYNEQFF
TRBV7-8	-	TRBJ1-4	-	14	TGTGCCAGCAGCCGAGTTGGGGAGAATGAAAAACTGTTTTTT	CASSRVGENEKLFF
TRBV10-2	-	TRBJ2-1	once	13	TGCGCCAGCAGATATACCTTACAGGGTGAGCAGTTCTTC	CASRYTLQGEQFF
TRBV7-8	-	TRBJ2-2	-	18	TGTGCCAGCAGCTTAGCCCAGTTGGGCTACAGAGGGGCCGGGGAGCTGTTTTTT	CASSLAQLGYRGAGELFF
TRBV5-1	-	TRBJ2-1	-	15	TGCGCCAGCAGCTTCCGAGAGGGGTCCTACAATGAGCAGTTCTTC	CASSFREGSYNEQFF
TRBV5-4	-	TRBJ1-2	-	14	TGTGCCAGCAGCTTTGCCACAGGTGGCTATGGCTACACCTTC	CASSFATGGYGYTF
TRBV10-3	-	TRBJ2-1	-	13	TGTGCCATCAACGACTACGCTGGCAATGAGCAGTTCTTC	CAINDYAGNEQFF
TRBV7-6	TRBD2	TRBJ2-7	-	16	TGTGCCAGCAGCTGGGGACTAGCGGGAGGGACAAACGAGCAGTACTTC	CASSWGLAGGTNEQYF
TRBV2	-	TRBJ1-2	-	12	TGTGCCAGCAGTCGGGAGAATGGAGGCTACACCTTC	CASSRENGGYTF
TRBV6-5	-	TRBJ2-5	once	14	TGTGCCAGCAGTTCAGGGGTCGGGAGAGAGACCCAGTACTTC	CASSSGVGRETQYF
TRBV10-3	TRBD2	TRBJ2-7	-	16	TGTGCCATCAGTGACTCCAGCGGGGCGAGCTCCTACGAGCAGTACTTC	CAISDSSGASSYEQYF
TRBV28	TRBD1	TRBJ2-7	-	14	TGTGCCAGCAGTTCCGGACAGGTATACTACGAGCAGTACTTC	CASSSGQVYYEQYF
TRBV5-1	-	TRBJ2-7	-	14	TGCGCCAGCAGCCGGGACGGAATCACCTACGAGCAGTACTTC	CASSRDGITYEQYF
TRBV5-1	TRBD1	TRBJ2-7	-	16	TGCGCCAGCAGCTCAGCGACAGGGAGAAGTTCCTACGAGCAGTACTTC	CASSSATGRSSYEQYF